This note documents a single T cell receptor (beta chain) sequence. Its target is unknown. The record originates from a study of shared clonotypes between healthy human individuals. The wider study: Donors had three CD4 naive, three CD4 memory, two CD8 naive and one CD8 memory plate apiece.

At the deep level, the assay was run. Clones were read by immunoSEQ multiplex PCR, and TCRdb kept only the in-frame ones, dropping some. The top ten hold about 0.13% of the sample, which has about 2,500,000 clones, over 85% seen once. Findings of the study overall: Clonotype sharing among the donors was expected to vary with sequencing depth.

CDR3 length: 15 residues. CDR1 and CDR2 (germline): SNHLY, FYNNEI. The V and J ends lost 6 bases and 0 bases, in that order; junction bases with no gene match: 6. This sequence joins TRBV2 and TRBJ2-3; the match to TRBD1 covers 7 bases. This receptor was identified in a man between 18 and 35 years old in good health. The sequenced material came from naive CD4+ T cells sorted from blood. The sample's subset: CD45RA+ positively selected. In nucleotides, the CDR3 is TGTGCCAGCAGCGGACAGGCGATGAGCACAGATACGCAGTATTTT. This encodes CASSGQAMSTDTQYF.